A single sample gave rise to the 22 T cell receptor beta chains below, sequenced in a study of cytomegalovirus exposure and HLA in healthy donors. The PCR ran on 60 Vbeta and 13 Jbeta primers. The assay was immunoSEQ multiplex PCR, and TCRdb's table has in-frame clones only and misses some. The sample shows some 170,000 clones, 87% of them seen only once. The sequenced sample was PBMCs. The receptors were sampled from a woman between 25 and 40 years old in good health and CMV-seronegative.

A few counts support this clone. The genes are TRBV10-1 and TRBJ2-5; D is undetermined. Germline loops: CDR1 WNHNN, CDR2 SYGVQD (reference sequence). The CDR3 is 14 residues long. V lost 0 bases and J lost 7, with 12 bases in between. The CDR3 nucleotides read TGCGCCAGCAGTGAGTCCCGACCTTCGGGGACCCAGTACTTC. Its protein product is CASSESRPSGTQYF.

V is TRBV6-1 and J is TRBJ2-7; unclear D gene. The CDR3 spans 12 residues. Trimming removed 2 bases from V and 2 bases from J, with 4 bases in between. Germline V CDR1 and CDR2: MNHNS, SASEGT. The CDR3: CASSESAYEQYF. The CDR3 DNA sequence: TGTGCCAGCAGTGAATCGGCCTACGAGCAGTACTTC.

The CDR3 DNA is TGTGCCAGCAGCTTAGCCACAGACCTTCCCATATATTTT. This translates into CASSLATDLPIYF. This chain joins TRBV7-2 and TRBJ1-3; D ambiguous. This CDR3 is built from 13 residues. V was clipped by 0 bases and J by 11 bases, with 11 bases between them. Germline V CDR1 and CDR2: SGHTA, FQGNSA.

The genes are TRBV29-1 and TRBJ2-4; TRBD2 agrees at 9 bases. CDR1 SQVTM and CDR2 ANQGSEA come from the germline V gene. J lost 3 bases, V lost 7 bases, and 7 bases had no gene match. The CDR3 extends over 14 amino acids. CDR3 in amino acids: CSAANSGGKNIQYF. Here the CDR3 DNA reads TGCAGCGCGGCTAATAGCGGGGGCAAAAACATTCAGTACTTC.

V and J are TRBV28 and TRBJ2-7; a possible D gene is TRBD2 (5 bases). The length of the CDR3 is 12 residues. V gave up 8 bases and J gave up 0 bases, with 8 bases separating them. Looked up from germline, CDR1 is MDHEN and CDR2 is SYDVKM. DNA of the CDR3: TGTGCCAGCGGACTGAGCTCCTACGAGCAGTACTTC. It codes for CASGLSSYEQYF. The full variable domain, in which reference TRBV28 and TRBJ2-7 provide the parts outside the CDR3, is DVKVTQSSRYLVKRTGEKVFLECVQDMDHENMFWYRQDPGLGLRLIYFSYDVKMKEKGDIPEGYSVSREKKERFSLILESASTNQTSMYLCASGLSSYEQYFGPGTRLTVT.

The chain recombines TRBV25-1 with TRBJ2-2; 7 bases fit TRBD2. Germline CDR1 reads MGHDK; CDR2 reads SYGVNS. The CDR3 loop spans 14 amino acids. The V segment lost 6 bases and the J segment 3 bases; nucleotides outside the gene matches: 4. The CDR3 DNA is TGTGCCAGCAGGGAGGCGGGAGACACCGGGGAGCTGTTTTTT. It specifies CASREAGDTGELFF.

V gene TRBV10-1 combines with J gene TRBJ2-7; D gene ambiguous. Germline assignment: CDR1 WNHNN and CDR2 SYGVQD (reference sequence). The V end lost 5 bases, the J end lost 2 bases, and 10 bases lay between the germline ends. CDR3 length: 13 residues. The CDR3 DNA is TGCGCCAGCAGTCACACTACGGCCTACGAGCAGTACTTC. Translated: CASSHTTAYEQYF.

The rearrangement uses TRBV19 and TRBJ2-5; weak D call: TRBD2 (5 bases). The J call may be in error: the DNA end matches TRBJ2-7 better. There are 16 residues in the CDR3. CDR1 LNHDA and CDR2 SQIVND come from the germline V gene (reference sequence). This chain's CDR3 is CASSIEGPGGTYEQYF. The CDR3, as DNA: TGTGCCAGTAGTATAGAGGGCCCTGGAGGAACCTACGAGCAGTACTTC.

The gene calls are TRBV5-1 and TRBJ1-1; TRBD1 matches at 10 bases. CDR1 and CDR2 (germline): SGHRS, YFSETQ. V was pared by 5 bases and J by 2 bases, with 9 bases of the junction left unmatched. CDR3 length: 16 amino acids. The CDR3 loop reads CASRSGQGSSNTEAFF. For the CDR3, the DNA is TGCGCCAGCAGATCGGGACAGGGGTCTTCCAACACTGAAGCTTTCTTT.

The chain recombines TRBV5-5 with TRBJ2-3; 11 bases are shared with TRBD1. CDR1 is SGHKS and CDR2 is YYEKEE in the germline V gene (reference sequence). There are 17 residues in the CDR3. The trim removed 4 bases at V and 3 bases at J, leaving 10 bases unmatched. CDR3 sequence: CASSAAPGTGGTDTQYF. CDR3 DNA: TGTGCCAGCAGCGCCGCCCCCGGGACAGGGGGGACAGATACGCAGTATTTT.

The chain combines TRBV7-8 with TRBJ2-7; possibly TRBD2 for D (8 bases). The V gene lost 8 bases and the J gene lost 4 bases, with 24 bases spanning the gap. This CDR3 has 16 residues. Germline CDR1 and CDR2: SGHVS and FQNEAQ. The CDR3 DNA is TGTGCCAGCTCCCCAGGGGGAGCGGGAGTGCGTTACGAGCAGTACTTC. Amino acids: CASSPGGAGVRYEQYF.

V usage is TRBV7-9 and J usage is TRBJ2-7; 9 bases line up with TRBD2. Germline values: CDR1 SEHNR, CDR2 FQNEAQ (reference sequence). Germline trimming cut 4 bases from V and 2 bases from J; bases unmatched to any gene: 9. This CDR3 has 16 amino acids. The CDR3 is CASSSSGGRAAYEQYF. CDR3 DNA: TGTGCCAGCAGCTCCTCGGGCGGGAGGGCCGCCTACGAGCAGTACTTC.

The V call is TRBV6-1, the J call TRBJ1-5, with D hard to call. CDR1 MNHNS and CDR2 SASEGT come from the germline V gene. The CDR3 length is 13 residues. Trimming took 4 bases from V and 10 from J, leaving 14 bases between them. The chain's CDR3 is CASSGEEITPQHF. DNA for the CDR3: TGTGCCAGCAGTGGGGAGGAGATCACTCCCCAGCATTTT.

This chain joins TRBV7-9 and TRBJ2-3; 8 bases map to TRBD2. CDR1 and CDR2 from the germline V gene are SEHNR and FQNEAQ (reference sequence). J gave up 4 bases and V 3 bases, and 6 bases lay outside the gene matches. The CDR3 totals 15 residues. Here the CDR3 reads CASSLGLVVADTQYF. As DNA, the CDR3 is TGTGCCAGCAGCTTGGGACTAGTTGTCGCAGATACGCAGTATTTT.

The chain has TRBV18 and TRBJ1-2; a possible D gene is TRBD1 (5 bases). CDR3 size: 14 residues. Looked up from germline, CDR1 is KGHSH and CDR2 is LQKENI. V lost 3 bases, J lost 3 bases, and 11 bases lay in between. The CDR3 DNA reads TGTGCCAGCTCACCCATGCAGGGTTACTATGGCTACACCTTC. Translated: CASSPMQGYYGYTF.

This chain joins TRBV28 and TRBJ2-7, with 11 positions matching TRBD1. J was trimmed by 5 bases and V by 4 bases; bases with no gene match: 7. The CDR3 runs to 15 residues. CDR1 is MDHEN and CDR2 is SYDVKM in the germline V gene. Here the CDR3 DNA reads TGTGCCAGCAGTTCCGGGACAGGGGGTCTCAACGAGCAGTACTTC. Protein: CASSSGTGGLNEQYF.

The chain uses TRBV30 and TRBJ1-1, with D possibly TRBD1 on 6 matching bases. V lost 7 bases and J 2 bases, leaving 20 bases between the germline ends. CDR3 size: 15 residues. CDR1 GTSNPN and CDR2 SVGIG come from the germline V gene (reference sequence). The CDR3 sequence: CASELRQVLNTEAFF. The CDR3 DNA sequence: TGTGCCTCAGAGCTGCGACAGGTACTTAACACTGAAGCTTTCTTT.

The chain recombines TRBV18 with TRBJ1-2; TRBD1 matches at 8 bases. V dropped 2 bases and J dropped 2; count of bases not matched to a gene: 4. The CDR3 covers 15 residues. In germline, CDR1 is KGHSH, CDR2 LQKENI. The CDR3 loop reads CASSPLGQENYGYTF. DNA for the CDR3: TGTGCCAGCTCACCATTGGGACAGGAGAACTATGGCTACACCTTC.

The chain joins TRBV6-5 to TRBJ1-2; unclear D gene. The CDR3 sequence is 11 residues long. Trimming pared 8 bases from V and 4 bases from J, leaving 8 bases between. CDR1 and CDR2 from the germline V gene are MNHEY and SVGAGI. The CDR3 here is CASQSGYGYTF. DNA for the CDR3: TGTGCCAGCCAGTCGGGCTATGGCTACACCTTC.

The chain carries TRBV19 and TRBJ2-3; TRBD2 matches at 8 bases. Germline lookup yields CDR1 LNHDA and CDR2 SQIVND (reference sequence). The CDR3 runs to 14 residues. V lost 7 bases to trimming and J lost 2 bases; unmatched junction nucleotides: 5. CDR3 residues: CASNQAGDTDTQYF. The DNA of the CDR3 is TGTGCCAGTAATCAAGCGGGGGACACAGATACGCAGTATTTT.

The rearrangement links TRBV29-1 to TRBJ2-3; TRBD1 is a possible D gene (6 bases). Germline values: CDR1 SQVTM, CDR2 ANQGSEA. The CDR3 contains 16 residues. V was cut by 2 bases and J by 1 base, with 16 bases left in between. CDR3 region: CSVESPQGSRTDTQYF. The CDR3, as DNA: TGCAGCGTTGAATCCCCCCAGGGGTCCCGCACAGATACGCAGTATTTT.

CDR3 sequence (DNA): TGTGCCATCAGTGACGGGACTAGTCAAGAGACCCAGTACTTC. Translation gives CAISDGTSQETQYF. This chain connects TRBV10-3 to TRBJ2-5; 8 nucleotides match TRBD2. The germline V gene has CDR1 ENHRY and CDR2 SYGVKD. The junction had 2 bases not matched to a gene; V was cut back by 3 bases and J by 2 bases. This CDR3 region has 14 residues.